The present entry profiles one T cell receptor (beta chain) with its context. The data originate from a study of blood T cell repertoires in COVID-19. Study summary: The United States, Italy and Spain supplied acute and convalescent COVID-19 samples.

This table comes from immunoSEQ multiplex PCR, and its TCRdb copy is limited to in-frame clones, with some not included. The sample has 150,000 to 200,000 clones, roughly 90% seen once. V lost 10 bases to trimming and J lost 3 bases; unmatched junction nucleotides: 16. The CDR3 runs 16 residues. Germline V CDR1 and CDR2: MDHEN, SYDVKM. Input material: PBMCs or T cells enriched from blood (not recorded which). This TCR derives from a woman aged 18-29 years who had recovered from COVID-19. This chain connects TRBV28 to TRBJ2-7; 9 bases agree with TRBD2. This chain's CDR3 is CATTGLALEVGYEQYF. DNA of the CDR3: TGTGCCACCACGGGACTAGCTCTTGAGGTTGGCTACGAGCAGTACTTC.